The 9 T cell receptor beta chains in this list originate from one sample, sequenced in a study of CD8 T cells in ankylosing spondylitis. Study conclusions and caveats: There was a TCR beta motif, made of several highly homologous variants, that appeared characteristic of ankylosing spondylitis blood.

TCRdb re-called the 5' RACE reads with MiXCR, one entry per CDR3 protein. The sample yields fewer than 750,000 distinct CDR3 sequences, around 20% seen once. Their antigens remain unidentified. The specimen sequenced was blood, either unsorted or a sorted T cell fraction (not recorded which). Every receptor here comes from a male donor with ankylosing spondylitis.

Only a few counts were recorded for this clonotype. CDR3: CSAREDSYEQYF. CDR3 bases: TGCAGTGCTAGAGAAGACAGCTACGAGCAGTACTTC. The V and J genes are TRBV20-1 and TRBJ2-7; possible D gene TRBD1, 5 bases. Germline values: CDR1 DFQATT, CDR2 SNEGSKA (reference sequence). With 0 bases removed from V and 3 bases from J, the gap between germline ends came to 6 bases. The CDR3 is 12 amino acids.

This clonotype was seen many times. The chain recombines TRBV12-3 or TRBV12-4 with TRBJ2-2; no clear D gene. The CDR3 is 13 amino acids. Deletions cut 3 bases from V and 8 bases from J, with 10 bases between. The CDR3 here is CASSFQGPGELFF. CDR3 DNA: TGTGCCAGCAGTTTTCAAGGCCCGGGGGAGCTGTTTTTT.

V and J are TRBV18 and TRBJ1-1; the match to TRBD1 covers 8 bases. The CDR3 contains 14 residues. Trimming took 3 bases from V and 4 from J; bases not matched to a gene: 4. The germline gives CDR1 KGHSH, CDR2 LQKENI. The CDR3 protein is CASSPTTGVTEAFF. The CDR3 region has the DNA TGTGCCAGCTCACCGACGACAGGGGTCACTGAAGCTTTCTTT.

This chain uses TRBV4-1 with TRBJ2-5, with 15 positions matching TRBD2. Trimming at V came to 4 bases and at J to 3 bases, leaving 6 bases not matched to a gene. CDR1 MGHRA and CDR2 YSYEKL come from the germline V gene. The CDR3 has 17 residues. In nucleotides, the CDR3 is TGCGCCAGCAGCCCGCGGACTAGCGGGAGGGCCGAAGAGACCCAGTACTTC. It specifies CASSPRTSGRAEETQYF.

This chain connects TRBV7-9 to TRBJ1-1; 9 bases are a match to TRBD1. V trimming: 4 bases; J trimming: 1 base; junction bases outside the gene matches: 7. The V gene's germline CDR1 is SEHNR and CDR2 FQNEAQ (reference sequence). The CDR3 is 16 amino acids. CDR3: CASSSRTGERNTEAFF. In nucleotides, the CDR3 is TGTGCCAGCAGCTCTCGGACAGGGGAGAGGAACACTGAAGCTTTCTTT.

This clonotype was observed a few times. The CDR3 sequence is CASSAYMENGYTF. The CDR3 nucleotides read TGTGCCAGCAGCGCTTATATGGAAAATGGCTACACCTTC. The chain combines TRBV9 with TRBJ1-2; no definite D call. The CDR3 length is 13 residues. The germline V gene encodes CDR1 SGDLS and CDR2 YYNGEE. The V end was cut by 3 bases, the J end by 6 bases, with 12 bases between. The whole variable domain, remainder taken from reference TRBV9 and TRBJ1-2, is DSGVTQTPKHLITATGQRVTLRCSPRSGDLSVYWYQQSLDQGLQFLIQYYNGEERAKGNILERFSAQQFPDLHSELNLSSLELGDSALYFCASSAYMENGYTFGSGTRLTVV.

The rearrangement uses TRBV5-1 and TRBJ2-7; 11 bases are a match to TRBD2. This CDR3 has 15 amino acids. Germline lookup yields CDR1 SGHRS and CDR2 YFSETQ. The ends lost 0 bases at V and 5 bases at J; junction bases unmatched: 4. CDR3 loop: CASSLVTSGGNEQYF. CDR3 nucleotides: TGCGCCAGCAGCTTGGTTACTAGCGGGGGCAACGAGCAGTACTTC.

This chain's CDR3 is CASSLTGQSFYEQYF. CDR3 DNA sequence: TGCGCCAGCAGCTTGACGGGACAGAGCTTCTACGAGCAGTACTTC. The rearrangement joins TRBV5-1 to TRBJ2-7; TRBD1 aligns across 7 bases. The ends lost 1 base at V and 3 bases at J; junction bases unmatched: 7. Per the germline V gene, CDR1 is SGHRS and CDR2 is YFSETQ. This CDR3 region has 15 residues.

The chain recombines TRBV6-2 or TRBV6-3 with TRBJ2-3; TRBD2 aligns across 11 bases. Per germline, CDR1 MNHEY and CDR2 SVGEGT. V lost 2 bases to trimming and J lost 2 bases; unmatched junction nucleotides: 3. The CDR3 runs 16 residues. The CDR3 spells CASSYGTSGPTDTQYF. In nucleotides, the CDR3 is TGTGCCAGCAGTTACGGGACTAGCGGCCCCACAGATACGCAGTATTTT.